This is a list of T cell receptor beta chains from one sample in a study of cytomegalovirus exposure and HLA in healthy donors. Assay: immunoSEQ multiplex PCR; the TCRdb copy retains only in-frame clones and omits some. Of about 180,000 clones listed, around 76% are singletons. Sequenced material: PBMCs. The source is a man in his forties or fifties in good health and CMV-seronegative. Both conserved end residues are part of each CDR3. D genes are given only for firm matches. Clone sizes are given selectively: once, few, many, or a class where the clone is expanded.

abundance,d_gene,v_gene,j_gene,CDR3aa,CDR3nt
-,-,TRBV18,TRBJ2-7,CASSPQSYSEQYF,TGTGCCAGCTCACCACAATCCTATAGCGAGCAGTACTTC
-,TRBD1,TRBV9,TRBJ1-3,CASSVVPLQGAGNTIYF,TGTGCCAGCAGCGTAGTCCCTTTACAGGGGGCGGGAAACACCATATATTTT
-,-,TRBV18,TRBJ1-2,CASSQETAANYGYTF,TGTGCCAGCTCACAGGAAACGGCGGCTAACTATGGCTACACCTTC
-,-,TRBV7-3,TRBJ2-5,CASSLTVATETQYF,TGTGCCAGCAGCTTAACGGTAGCAACGGAGACCCAGTACTTC
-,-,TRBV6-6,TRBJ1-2,CASRPLAANYGYTF,TGTGCCAGCAGACCCTTAGCAGCTAACTATGGCTACACCTTC
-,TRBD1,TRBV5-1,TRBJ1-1,CASSGSTGHTEAFF,TGCGCCAGCAGCGGTTCGACAGGGCACACTGAAGCTTTCTTT
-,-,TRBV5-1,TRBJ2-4,CASSARDTKNIQYF,TGCGCCAGCAGCGCCCGGGACACCAAAAACATTCAGTACTTC
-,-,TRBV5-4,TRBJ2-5,CASSSRLFEETQYF,TGTGCCAGCAGCTCGCGGCTATTTGAGGAGACCCAGTACTTC
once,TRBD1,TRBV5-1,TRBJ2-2,CASSYLTGIGELFF,TGCGCCAGCAGCTACCTGACAGGGATCGGGGAGCTGTTTTTT
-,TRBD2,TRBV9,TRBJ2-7,CASSVLPGTSGGPPHEQYF,TGTGCCAGCAGCGTCCTCCCAGGGACTAGCGGGGGGCCCCCCCACGAGCAGTACTTC
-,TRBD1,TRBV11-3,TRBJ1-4,CASSAGQGGEKLFF,TGTGCCAGCAGCGCCGGACAGGGAGGTGAAAAACTGTTTTTT
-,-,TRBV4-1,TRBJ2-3,CASSQGAADTQYF,TGCGCCAGCAGCCAAGGAGCTGCAGATACGCAGTATTTT
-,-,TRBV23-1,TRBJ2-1,CASVRTVTHNEQFF,TGCGCCAGCGTAAGGACAGTTACCCACAATGAGCAGTTCTTC
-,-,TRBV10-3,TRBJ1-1,CAISPRLLTEAFF,TGTGCCATCAGTCCAAGATTACTAACTGAAGCTTTCTTT
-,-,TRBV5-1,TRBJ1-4,CASSLATNEKLFF,TGCGCCAGCAGCCTAGCAACTAATGAAAAACTGTTTTTT
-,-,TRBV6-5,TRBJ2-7,CASSYGLESYEQYF,TGTGCCAGCAGTTACGGGCTGGAATCCTACGAGCAGTACTTC
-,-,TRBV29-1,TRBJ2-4,CSVARAGDNIQYF,TGCAGCGTTGCGAGGGCAGGGGACAACATTCAGTACTTC
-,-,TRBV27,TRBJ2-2,CASSFRGMGTGELFF,TGTGCCAGCAGTTTTAGAGGGATGGGCACCGGGGAGCTGTTTTTT
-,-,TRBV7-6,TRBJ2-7,CASSFDTGPYEQYF,TGTGCCAGCAGCTTCGATACAGGGCCCTACGAGCAGTACTTC
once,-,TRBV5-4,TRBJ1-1,CASSSAFGGGTDTEAFF,TGTGCCAGCAGCTCTGCCTTTGGCGGGGGTACGGACACTGAAGCTTTCTTT
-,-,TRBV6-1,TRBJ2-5,CASSEPTARVRETQYF,TGTGCCAGCAGTGAGCCCACAGCCCGCGTTAGGGAGACCCAGTACTTC
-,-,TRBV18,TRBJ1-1,CASSPAQNTEAFF,TGTGCCAGCTCACCAGCACAGAACACTGAAGCTTTCTTT
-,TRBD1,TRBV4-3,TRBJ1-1,CASSQQQGAEAFF,TGCGCCAGCAGCCAACAACAGGGGGCAGAAGCTTTCTTT
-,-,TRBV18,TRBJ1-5,CASSDISNQPQHF,TGTGCCAGCTCAGACATTAGCAATCAGCCCCAGCATTTT
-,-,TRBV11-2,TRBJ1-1,CASRSGQGTEAFF,TGTGCCAGCAGGTCCGGGCAGGGGACTGAAGCTTTCTTT
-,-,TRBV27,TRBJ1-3,CARKRDTTLKVPSSGNTIYF,TGTGCCAGGAAAAGGGACACGACCCTAAAAGTCCCTTCCTCTGGAAACACCATATATTTT
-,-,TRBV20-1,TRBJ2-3,CSGRVPDTQYF,TGCAGTGGACGGGTCCCAGATACGCAGTATTTT
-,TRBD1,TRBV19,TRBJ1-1,CASSSGQGGRYTEAFF,TGTGCCAGTAGTAGCGGACAGGGGGGAAGGTACACTGAAGCTTTCTTT
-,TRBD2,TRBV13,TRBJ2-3,CASSWTSGLFRTDTQYF,TGTGCCAGCAGCTGGACTAGCGGGTTATTCCGCACAGATACGCAGTATTTT
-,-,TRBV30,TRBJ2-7,CAWSRSGDEQYF,TGTGCCTGGAGCCGCTCCGGGGACGAGCAGTACTTC
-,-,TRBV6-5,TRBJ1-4,CASRGGPATNEKLFF,TGTGCCAGCAGGGGGGGGCCTGCAACTAATGAAAAACTGTTTTTT
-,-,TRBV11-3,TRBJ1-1,CASSYQGTTEAFF,TGTGCCAGCAGCTACCAGGGGACCACTGAAGCTTTCTTT
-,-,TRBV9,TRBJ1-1,CASSSTTGTEAFF,TGTGCCAGCAGCTCCACGACTGGGACTGAAGCTTTCTTT
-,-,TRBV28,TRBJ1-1,CASMGQGRGTEAFF,TGTGCCAGCATGGGGCAAGGAAGGGGCACTGAAGCTTTCTTT
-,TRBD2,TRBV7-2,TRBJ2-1,CASSMREGLRNEQFF,TGTGCCAGCAGCATGCGGGAGGGCCTAAGGAATGAGCAGTTCTTC
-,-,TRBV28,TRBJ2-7,CASSWRRIGEQYF,TGTGCCAGCAGTTGGAGGAGGATAGGCGAGCAGTACTTC
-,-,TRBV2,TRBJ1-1,CASTITLVGAGAFF,TGTGCCAGCACCATAACCTTGGTGGGGGCGGGAGCTTTCTTT
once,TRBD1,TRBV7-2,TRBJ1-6,CASRQGQPNNSPLHF,TGTGCCAGCAGACAGGGACAGCCAAATAATTCACCCCTCCACTTT
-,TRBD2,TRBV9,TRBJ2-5,CASSVVGTSGETQYF,TGTGCCAGCAGCGTAGTGGGGACTAGCGGGGAGACCCAGTACTTC
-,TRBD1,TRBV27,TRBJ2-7,CASSPGTVTYEQYF,TGTGCCAGCAGTCCGGGGACAGTCACCTACGAGCAGTACTTC
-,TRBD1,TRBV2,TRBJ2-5,CASRARTGEQETQYF,TGTGCCAGCAGGGCAAGGACAGGGGAACAAGAGACCCAGTACTTC
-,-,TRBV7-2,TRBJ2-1,CASSFEHYNEQFF,TGTGCCAGCAGCTTCGAGCATTACAATGAGCAGTTCTTC
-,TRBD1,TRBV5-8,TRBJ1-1,CASQRQGHTEAFF,TGTGCCAGCCAGAGACAGGGGCACACTGAAGCTTTCTTT
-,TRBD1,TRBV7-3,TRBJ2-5,CASSSTGGGTQYF,TGTGCCAGCAGCTCTACAGGGGGCGGGACCCAGTACTTC
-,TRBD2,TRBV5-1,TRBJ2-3,CASSLGRLAGGQGTDTQYF,TGCGCCAGCAGCTTGGGGCGGCTAGCGGGAGGGCAGGGCACAGATACGCAGTATTTT
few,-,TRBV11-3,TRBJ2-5,CASSLDPVNQETQYF,TGTGCCAGCAGCTTAGATCCAGTGAACCAAGAGACCCAGTACTTC
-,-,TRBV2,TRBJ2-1,CASVQSSVSEQFF,TGTGCCAGCGTCCAAAGTTCGGTGAGTGAGCAGTTCTTC
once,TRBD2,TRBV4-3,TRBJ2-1,CASSHDTSGSFYNEQFF,TGCGCCAGCAGCCACGATACTAGCGGGAGCTTCTACAATGAGCAGTTCTTC
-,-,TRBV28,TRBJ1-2,CASSLRGAQRGYIF,TGTGCCAGCAGTTTACGGGGGGCGCAAAGGGGCTACATCTTC
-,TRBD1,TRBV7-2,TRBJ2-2,CASSPGQGRDGELFF,TGTGCCAGCAGCCCCGGACAGGGACGCGACGGGGAGCTGTTTTTT
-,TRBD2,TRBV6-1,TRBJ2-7,CASLSGGLSYEQYF,TGTGCCAGCTTAAGCGGGGGCCTGTCCTACGAGCAGTACTTC
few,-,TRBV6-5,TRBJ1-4,CASSYSGPGGEKLFF,TGTGCCAGCAGTTACTCCGGGCCCGGGGGAGAAAAACTGTTTTTT
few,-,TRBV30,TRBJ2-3,CAWSELTDTQYF,TGTGCCTGGAGTGAACTCACAGATACGCAGTATTTT
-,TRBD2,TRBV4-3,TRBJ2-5,CASSQGLAGPGETQYF,TGCGCCAGCAGCCAGGGACTAGCGGGGCCTGGGGAGACCCAGTACTTC